What follows are 23 T cell receptor beta chains derived from one specimen sequenced in a study of regulatory T cells in long-lasting Graves disease. To make TCR beta libraries, researchers used iRepertoire HTBI primers and Arm-PCR of CDR3 regions. TCRdb reprocessed the multiplex PCR reads with MiXCR, giving one entry per CDR3 protein. The table has roughly 360,000 distinct CDR3 sequences, roughly 12% seen once. The time point: newly diagnosed GD, antithyroid drugs for less than 3 months. Following extraction of RNA from PBMCs, that RNA was used to make the TCR library. These data also formed part of another study, on T cells in Graves' hyperthyroidism and ophthalmopathy.

The sample here was peripheral blood mononuclear cells (PBMCs), taken at new diagnosis, from a patient treated with antithyroid drugs. The receptors were gathered from a woman under 30 with Graves disease.

Ten or more counts support this clonotype. The rearrangement joins TRBV4-1 to TRBJ2-2, with D uncertain. Germline V gives CDR1 MGHRA, CDR2 YSYEKL. V shed 4 bases and J shed 1 base, with 4 bases lying between them. The CDR3 has 13 residues. The CDR3 spells CASSPMNTGELFF. CDR3 coding DNA: TGCGCCAGCAGCCCTATGAACACCGGGGAGCTGTTTTTT.

This clonotype was counted ten times or more. V usage is TRBV6-1 and J usage is TRBJ2-2; D might be TRBD2 (6 bases). Germline CDR1 reads MNHNS; CDR2 reads SASEGT. The CDR3 spans 17 residues. Trimming left V 6 bases short and J 0 bases short, with 17 bases between. The CDR3 coding sequence is TGTGCCAGCAGATTTAGCGGATACCGAGCGAACACCGGGGAGCTGTTTTTT. Its protein is CASRFSGYRANTGELFF.

CDR3 DNA: TGTGCCAGCAGTCCAGCAGACATCCGACTAGCGGGGAGGGAGACCCAGTACTTC. Protein product: CASSPADIRLAGRETQYF. The genes are TRBV28 and TRBJ2-5, with 11 bases identical to TRBD2. V lost 5 bases to trimming and J lost 5 bases; unmatched junction nucleotides: 16. Per the germline V gene, CDR1 is MDHEN and CDR2 is SYDVKM. The CDR3 spans 18 residues.

The chain is built from TRBV20-1 and TRBJ2-7; no firm D call. This CDR3 has 10 residues. The V end was cut by 3 bases, the J end by 7 bases, with 7 bases between. Germline CDR1 is DFQATT and CDR2 is SNEGSKA (reference sequence). The chain's CDR3 is CSASFDEQYF. DNA of the CDR3: TGCAGTGCTAGTTTTGATGAGCAGTACTTC.

This clonotype was counted many times. V gene TRBV15 combines with J gene TRBJ2-1; D is unclear. Germline CDR1 and CDR2: LNHNV and YYDKDF (reference sequence). This CDR3 spans 14 amino acids. V was cut by 1 base and J by 7 bases, with 11 bases left in between. Written as DNA, the CDR3 is TGTGCCACCAGCAGAGTTTTAGAAAGTAATGAGCAGTTCTTC. This codes for CATSRVLESNEQFF.

This clonotype came up many times. The chain is built from TRBV19 and TRBJ2-5; the D gene is possibly TRBD2 (6 bases). Germline CDR1 is LNHDA and CDR2 is SQIVND (reference sequence). Trimming left V 6 bases short and J 2 bases short, with 13 bases between. The CDR3 loop spans 14 amino acids. In nucleotides, the CDR3 is TGTGCCAGTAGCCTATTTGCGGGGCAAGAGACCCAGTACTTC. This translates into CASSLFAGQETQYF.

The chain combines TRBV24-1 with TRBJ1-2; TRBD1 matches at 7 bases. V lost 8 bases and J lost 6; bases outside the gene matches: 5. The CDR3 loop spans 12 amino acids. In germline, CDR1 is KGHDR, CDR2 SFDVKD. The CDR3 DNA sequence: TGTGCCACCATCGACAGGGAAAATGGCTACACCTTC. Amino acid sequence: CATIDRENGYTF.

This clonotype was seen many times. The chain couples TRBV5-4 to TRBJ1-3; D is undetermined. V lost 5 bases, J lost 0 bases, and 6 bases lay in between. The CDR3 sequence is 13 residues long. Germline-derived CDR1 and CDR2 are SGHNT and YYREEE (reference sequence). CDR3 nucleotides: TGTGCCAGCAGGGGAGCCTCTGGAAACACCATATATTTT. Its translation is CASRGASGNTIYF.

The sample holds many counts of this clonotype. The chain employs TRBV7-2 and TRBJ2-7; weak D call: TRBD1 (6 bases). The length of the CDR3 is 18 residues. Between the trimmed V and J ends, which lost 3 bases and 0 bases, there was a span of 21 bases. Germline V gene lookup returns CDR1 SGHTA and CDR2 FQGNSA. The CDR3 spells CASSLTPAGQRLSYEQYF. In DNA form, the CDR3 reads TGTGCCAGCAGCTTGACCCCGGCAGGACAGCGCCTCTCCTACGAGCAGTACTTC.

In this sample, this clonotype turned up a few times. Just one base apart from a much larger clone, this may be a read error. The V and J genes are TRBV12-3 or TRBV12-4 and TRBJ1-5, with 9 bases fitting TRBD1. This CDR3 has 16 amino acids. The CDR3, as DNA: TGTGCCAGCAGTTTGGGGGACAGGGAGTTTGGTCAGCCCCGGCATTTT. Protein product: CASSLGDREFGQPRHF.

This clonotype was detected many times. V is TRBV5-1 and J is TRBJ2-4; D is perhaps TRBD1 (6 bases). With 4 bases removed from V and 0 bases from J, the gap between germline ends came to 11 bases. CDR3 length: 15 amino acids. Germline CDR1 reads SGHRS; CDR2 reads YFSETQ. The CDR3 nucleotides read TGCGCCAGCAGCATCGGACAGCTAGCCAAAAACATTCAGTACTTC. It translates to CASSIGQLAKNIQYF.

The chain recombines TRBV4-3 with TRBJ2-1; 8 bases align to TRBD1. Germline-derived CDR1 and CDR2 are LGHNA and YSLEER. The V gene end was trimmed by 3 bases and the J gene end by 4 bases; junction bases not matched to a gene: 8. The CDR3 extends over 16 amino acids. In DNA form, the CDR3 reads TGCGCCAGCAGCCAGAGAGGGGACAGGCGATACAATGAGCAGTTCTTC. Translation gives CASSQRGDRRYNEQFF.

This clonotype has more than one count but fewer than ten. V usage is TRBV4-2 and J usage is TRBJ2-1, with a possible D match to TRBD1 (5 bases). CDR3 size: 16 residues. With 4 bases removed from V and 1 base from J, the gap between germline ends came to 14 bases. CDR1 and CDR2 (germline): LGHNA, YNFKEQ. CDR3 nucleotide sequence: TGTGCCAGCAGCCTGGGCATGGGGCCTTCCTACAATGAGCAGTTCTTC. Protein product: CASSLGMGPSYNEQFF.

This clonotype was counted ten times or more. The genes are TRBV6-1 and TRBJ2-1; unclear D gene. V was trimmed by 5 bases and J by 7 bases, leaving 6 bases between them. Germline V gives CDR1 MNHNS, CDR2 SASEGT. The CDR3 runs to 11 residues. In DNA, the CDR3 is TGTGCCAGCAGTATCATAAATGAGCAGTTCTTC. It yields the protein CASSIINEQFF.

A remark on this clonotype: A read error may produce the germline difference seen at one junction end. The chain links TRBV7-9 to TRBJ2-2, with D perhaps matching TRBD2 (5 bases). The CDR3 is 11 residues long. Germline assignment: CDR1 SEHNR and CDR2 FQNEAQ (reference sequence). The CDR3 DNA follows: TGTGCCAGCAGCTTGCACGGGGAGCTGCTTTTT. It codes for CASSLHGELLF.

In its sample, this clonotype was seen many times. This chain connects TRBV3-1 to TRBJ2-5; TRBD2 might be the D (5 bases). Germline V gene data show CDR1 as LGHDT and CDR2 as YNNKEL (reference sequence). This CDR3 has 13 residues. V lost 2 bases and J lost 4, with 8 bases in between. The CDR3 DNA reads as TGTGCCAGCAGCCAACCGGGGAGAGAGACCCAGTACTTC. Amino acid sequence: CASSQPGRETQYF.

This clonotype has a count of ten or more. This chain links TRBV9 with TRBJ1-1; the match to TRBD1 covers 8 bases. The trim removed 4 bases at V and 4 bases at J, leaving 6 bases unmatched. There are 14 residues in the CDR3. CDR1 is SGDLS and CDR2 is YYNGEE in the germline V gene. The CDR3 region is CASSPGQGPTEAFF. Written as DNA, the CDR3 is TGTGCCAGCAGCCCTGGACAGGGCCCCACTGAAGCTTTCTTT.

This clonotype was found many times. The chain combines TRBV7-2 with TRBJ2-3; 11 bases align to TRBD2. The CDR3 sequence is 14 residues long. Germline values: CDR1 SGHTA, CDR2 FQGNSA. Trimming cost V 2 bases and J 11 bases; bases outside gene matches: 6. This CDR3 is CASSLPSGGMGQYF. The CDR3 nucleotides read TGTGCCAGCAGCTTACCTAGCGGGGGGATGGGGCAGTATTTT.

The table lists this clonotype with many counts. The rearrangement joins TRBV10-3 to TRBJ2-7; 8 bases align to TRBD1. This CDR3 is built from 12 residues. The V segment lost 7 bases and the J segment 6 bases; nucleotides outside the gene matches: 5. Germline V CDR1 and CDR2: ENHRY, SYGVKD. CDR3 protein: CAITRDRGEQYF. In DNA form, the CDR3 reads TGTGCCATCACCCGAGACAGGGGCGAGCAGTACTTC.

The chain recombines TRBV29-1 with TRBJ2-7, with TRBD1 as a possible D gene (6 bases). In germline, CDR1 is SQVTM, CDR2 ANQGSEA. V lost 1 base to trimming and J lost 0 bases, with 10 bases between them. The CDR3 extends over 14 amino acids. The CDR3 sequence: CSVEAQGHSYEQYF. The CDR3 DNA follows: TGCAGCGTTGAAGCACAGGGACACTCCTACGAGCAGTACTTC.

The sample holds a few counts of this clonotype. V usage is TRBV12-3 or TRBV12-4 and J usage is TRBJ2-2; 8 nucleotides line up with TRBD1. J lost 5 bases, V lost 6 bases, and 8 bases had no gene match. This CDR3 region has 15 residues. The CDR3 DNA is TGTGCCAGCAGCCATGGACAGGGAAGAACCGGGGAGCTGTTTTTT. Protein product: CASSHGQGRTGELFF.

V usage is TRBV19 and J usage is TRBJ2-5; TRBD1 is a possible D gene (5 bases). With 5 bases removed from V and 1 base from J, the gap between germline ends came to 20 bases. This CDR3 spans 17 amino acids. Germline CDR1 LNHDA, CDR2 SQIVND (reference sequence). The CDR3: CASSFSTHDSPQETQYF. As DNA, the CDR3 is TGTGCCAGTAGTTTCTCAACCCACGACAGCCCCCAAGAGACCCAGTACTTC.

This clonotype was seen many times. The rearrangement uses TRBV6-2 or TRBV6-3 and TRBJ2-1, with TRBD2 matching 8 bases. Trimming removed 5 bases from V and 0 bases from J; junction bases left unmatched: 12. CDR1 and CDR2 (germline): MNHEY, SVGEGT. The CDR3 sequence is 18 residues long. The CDR3 is CASSPGPFSGTSYNEQFF. CDR3 in DNA: TGTGCCAGCAGTCCGGGACCTTTTAGCGGGACCTCCTACAATGAGCAGTTCTTC.